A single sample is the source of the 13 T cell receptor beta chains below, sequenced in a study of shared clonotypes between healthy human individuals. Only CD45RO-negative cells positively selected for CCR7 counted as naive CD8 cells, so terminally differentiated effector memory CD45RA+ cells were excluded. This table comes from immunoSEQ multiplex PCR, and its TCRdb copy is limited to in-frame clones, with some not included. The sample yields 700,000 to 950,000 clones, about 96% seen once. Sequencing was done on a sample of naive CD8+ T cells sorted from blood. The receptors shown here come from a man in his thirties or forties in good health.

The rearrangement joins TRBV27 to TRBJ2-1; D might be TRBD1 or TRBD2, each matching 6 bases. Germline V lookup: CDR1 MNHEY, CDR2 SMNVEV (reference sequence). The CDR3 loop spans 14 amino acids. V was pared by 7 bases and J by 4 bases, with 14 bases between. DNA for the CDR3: TGTGCCAGCATGGTTCCGGGGGCATACAATGAGCAGTTCTTC. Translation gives CASMVPGAYNEQFF.

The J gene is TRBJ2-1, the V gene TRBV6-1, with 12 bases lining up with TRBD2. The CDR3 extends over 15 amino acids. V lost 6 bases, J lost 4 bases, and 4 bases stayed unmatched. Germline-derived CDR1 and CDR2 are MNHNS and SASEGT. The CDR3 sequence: CASRGGLAGYNEQFF. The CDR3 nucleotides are TGTGCCAGCAGGGGGGGACTAGCGGGTTACAATGAGCAGTTCTTC.

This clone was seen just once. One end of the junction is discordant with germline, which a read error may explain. CDR3 sequence: CASSLYRVVSQETQYF. CDR3 nucleotide sequence: TGTGCTAGCAGCTTATACCGAGTGGTGAGTCAAGAGACCCAGTACTTC. V usage is TRBV7-7 and J usage is TRBJ2-5; D remains unclear. Germline V lookup: CDR1 SSHAT, CDR2 FNYEAQ (reference sequence). The CDR3 is 16 residues long.

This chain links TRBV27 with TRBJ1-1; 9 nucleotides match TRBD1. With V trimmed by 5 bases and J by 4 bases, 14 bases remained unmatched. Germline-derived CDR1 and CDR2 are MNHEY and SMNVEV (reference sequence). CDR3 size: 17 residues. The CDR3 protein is CASSLRQGVVRSTEAFF. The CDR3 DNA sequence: TGTGCCAGCAGTCTAAGACAGGGGGTTGTCCGGAGCACTGAAGCTTTCTTT.

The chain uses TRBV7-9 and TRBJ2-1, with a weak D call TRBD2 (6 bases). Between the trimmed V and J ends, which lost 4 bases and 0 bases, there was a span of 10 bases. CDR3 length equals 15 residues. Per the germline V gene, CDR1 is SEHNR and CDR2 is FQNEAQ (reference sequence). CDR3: CASSSRLDSYNEQFF. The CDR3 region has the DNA TGTGCCAGCAGCTCTAGACTAGACTCCTACAATGAGCAGTTCTTC. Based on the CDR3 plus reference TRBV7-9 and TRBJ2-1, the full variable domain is DTGVSQNPRHKITKRGQNVTFRCDPISEHNRLYWYRQTLGQGPEFLTYFQNEAQLEKSRLLSDRFSAERPKGSFSTLEIQRTEQGDSAMYLCASSSRLDSYNEQFFGPGTRLTVL.

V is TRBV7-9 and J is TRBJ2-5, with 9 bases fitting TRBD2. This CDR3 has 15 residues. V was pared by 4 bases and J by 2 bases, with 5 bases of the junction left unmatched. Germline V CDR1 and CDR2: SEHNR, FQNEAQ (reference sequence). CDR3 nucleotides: TGTGCCAGCAGCTCACTACTAGCGGGTCAAGAGACCCAGTACTTC. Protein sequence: CASSSLLAGQETQYF.

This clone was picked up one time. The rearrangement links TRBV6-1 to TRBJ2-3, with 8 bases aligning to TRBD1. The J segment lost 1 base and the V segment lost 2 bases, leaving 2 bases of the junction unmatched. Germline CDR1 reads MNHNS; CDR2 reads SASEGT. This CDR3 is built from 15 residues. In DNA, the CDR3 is TGTGCCAGCAGTGAACGACAGGGGCGCACAGATACGCAGTATTTT. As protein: CASSERQGRTDTQYF.

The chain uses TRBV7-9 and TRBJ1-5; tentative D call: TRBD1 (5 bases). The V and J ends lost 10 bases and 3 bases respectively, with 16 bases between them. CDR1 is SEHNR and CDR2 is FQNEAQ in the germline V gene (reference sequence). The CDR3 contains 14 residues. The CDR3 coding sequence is TGTGCCACCGAGAAGGAGGGGAACAATCAGCCCCAGCATTTT. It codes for CATEKEGNNQPQHF.

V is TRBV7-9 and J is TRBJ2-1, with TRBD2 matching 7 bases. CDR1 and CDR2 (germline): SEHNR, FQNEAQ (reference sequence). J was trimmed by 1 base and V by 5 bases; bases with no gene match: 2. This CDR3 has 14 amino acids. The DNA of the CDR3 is TGTGCCAGCAGCGGGGGAGGGTCCTACAATGAGCAGTTCTTC. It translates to CASSGGGSYNEQFF.

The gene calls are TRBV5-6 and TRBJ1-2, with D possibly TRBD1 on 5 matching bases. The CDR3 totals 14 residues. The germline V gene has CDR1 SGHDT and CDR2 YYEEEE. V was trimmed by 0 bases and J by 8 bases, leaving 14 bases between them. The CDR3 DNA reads TGTGCCAGCAGCTTGGCCGGCCAGGGTAAGGGCTACACCTTC. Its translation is CASSLAGQGKGYTF.

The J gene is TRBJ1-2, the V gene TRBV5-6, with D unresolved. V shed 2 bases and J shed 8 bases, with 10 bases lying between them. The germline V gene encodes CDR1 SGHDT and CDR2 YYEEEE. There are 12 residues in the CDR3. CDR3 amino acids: CASSFWESGYTF. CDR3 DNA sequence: TGTGCCAGCAGCTTTTGGGAGAGCGGCTACACCTTC.

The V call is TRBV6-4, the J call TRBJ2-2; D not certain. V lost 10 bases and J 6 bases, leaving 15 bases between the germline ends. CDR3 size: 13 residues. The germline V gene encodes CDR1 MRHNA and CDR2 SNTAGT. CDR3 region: CATSLAPSGELFF. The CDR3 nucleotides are TGTGCCACCTCGTTAGCTCCCTCCGGGGAGCTGTTTTTT.

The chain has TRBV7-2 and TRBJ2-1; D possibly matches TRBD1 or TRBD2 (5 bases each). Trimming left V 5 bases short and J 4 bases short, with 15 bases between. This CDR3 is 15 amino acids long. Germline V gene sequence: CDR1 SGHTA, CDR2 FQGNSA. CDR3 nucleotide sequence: TGTGCCAGCAGCCGGGGACCAGGGACGTACAATGAGCAGTTCTTC. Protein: CASSRGPGTYNEQFF.